This T cell receptor (beta chain) is from a study of blood T cell repertoires in COVID-19. Study context: Samples taken during acute and convalescent COVID-19 were collected in the United States, Italy and Spain. The analysed material was cDNA or gDNA that came from T cells, B-cell-depleted T cells, or PBMCs.

CDR3 length: 18 residues. CDR1 is LGHDT and CDR2 is YNNKEL in the germline V gene (reference sequence). The V gene end was trimmed by 3 bases and the J gene end by 3 bases; junction bases not matched to a gene: 8. Clinical histories supplied by participants themselves formed the basis of cohort assignment. Original processing notes: Reference gene primer amplification yielded estimated nucleated cell counts. The protocol was immunoSEQ multiplex PCR, while the TCRdb copy is restricted to in-frame clones and leaves out a portion. That table gives V, J and clone size, and the DNA gave D and trimming. The table lists a few hundred thousand clones, roughly nine tenths of them singletons, with approximately 1.3% in the top ten.

The receptor was derived from a human donor in a cohort exposed to, infected with or recovered from COVID-19 (not recorded which). The donor label of this sample is uncertain. This chain uses TRBV3-1 (or the pseudogene TRBV3-2) with TRBJ2-2, with TRBD2 matching 12 bases. The sample taken for sequencing was PBMCs or T cells enriched from blood (not recorded which). The CDR3 nucleotides read TGTGCCAGCAGCCAGGCCGCCGGGACTAGCGGGTACACCGGGGAGCTGTTTTTT. Protein product: CASSQAAGTSGYTGELFF.